This T cell receptor beta chain was recovered during a study of control samples from healthy donors and cancer patients. The assay was immunoSEQ multiplex PCR, and TCRdb's table has in-frame clones only and misses some. Of tens of thousands of clones listed, about 90% are singletons. The CDR3 sequence is 13 residues long. The V end lost 4 bases, the J end lost 6 bases, and 12 bases lay between the germline ends. The germline CDR1 and CDR2 sequences are LNHNV and YYDKDF (reference sequence). The V and J genes are TRBV15 and TRBJ1-2, with D possibly TRBD1 on 5 matching bases. The sequencing input was PBMCs. The receptor was derived from a woman aged 60-75 years with lung cancer. The CDR3 protein is CATSTGIRDGYTF. DNA for the CDR3: TGTGCCACCAGCACAGGGATCAGGGATGGCTACACCTTC.